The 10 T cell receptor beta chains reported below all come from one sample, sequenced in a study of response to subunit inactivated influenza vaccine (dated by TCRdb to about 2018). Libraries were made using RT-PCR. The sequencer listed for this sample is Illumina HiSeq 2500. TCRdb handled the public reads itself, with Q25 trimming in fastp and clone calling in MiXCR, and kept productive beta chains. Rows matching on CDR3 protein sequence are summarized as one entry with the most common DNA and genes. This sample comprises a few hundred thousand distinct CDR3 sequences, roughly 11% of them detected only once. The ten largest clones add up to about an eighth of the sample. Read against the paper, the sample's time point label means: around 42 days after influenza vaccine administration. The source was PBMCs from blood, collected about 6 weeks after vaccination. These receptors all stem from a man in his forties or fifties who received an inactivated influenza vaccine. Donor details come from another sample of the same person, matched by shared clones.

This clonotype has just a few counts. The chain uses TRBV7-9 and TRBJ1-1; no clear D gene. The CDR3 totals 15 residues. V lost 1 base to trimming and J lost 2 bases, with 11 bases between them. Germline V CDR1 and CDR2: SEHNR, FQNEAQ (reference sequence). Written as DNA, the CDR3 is TGTGCCAGCAGCTTAGGGGGTTCTATTAACACTGAAGCTTTCTTT. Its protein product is CASSLGGSINTEAFF.

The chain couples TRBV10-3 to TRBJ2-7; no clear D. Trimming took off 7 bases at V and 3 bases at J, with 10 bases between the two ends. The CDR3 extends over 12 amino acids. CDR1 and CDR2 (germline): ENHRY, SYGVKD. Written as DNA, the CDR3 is TGTGCCATCAAGTCAACCGGCTACGAGCAGTACTTC. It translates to CAIKSTGYEQYF.

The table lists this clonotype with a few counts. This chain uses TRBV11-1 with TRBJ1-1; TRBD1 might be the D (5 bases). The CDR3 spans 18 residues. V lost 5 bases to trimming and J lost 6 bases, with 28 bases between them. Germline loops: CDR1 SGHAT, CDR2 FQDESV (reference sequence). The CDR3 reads CASSHVEWQGRPSPEAFF. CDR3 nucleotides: TGTGCCAGCAGCCACGTAGAGTGGCAGGGTCGCCCGAGCCCTGAAGCTTTCTTT.

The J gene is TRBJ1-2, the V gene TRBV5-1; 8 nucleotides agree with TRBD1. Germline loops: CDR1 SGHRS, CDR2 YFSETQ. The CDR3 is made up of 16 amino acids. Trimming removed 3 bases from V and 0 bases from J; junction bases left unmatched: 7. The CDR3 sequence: CASSSLVQGANYGYTF. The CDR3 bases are TGCGCCAGCAGCTCCCTAGTACAGGGGGCTAACTATGGCTACACCTTC. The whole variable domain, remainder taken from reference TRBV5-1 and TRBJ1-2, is KAGVTQTPRYLIKTRGQQVTLSCSPISGHRSVSWYQQTPGQGLQFLFEYFSETQRNKGNFPGRFSGRQFSNSRSEMNVSTLELGDSALYLCASSSLVQGANYGYTFGSGTRLTVV.

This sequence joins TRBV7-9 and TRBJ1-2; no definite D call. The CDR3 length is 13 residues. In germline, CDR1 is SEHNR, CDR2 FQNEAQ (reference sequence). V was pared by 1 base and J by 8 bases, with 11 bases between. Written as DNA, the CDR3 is TGTGCCAGCAGCTTAGGGCCTTCCGGGGGCTACACCTTC. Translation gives CASSLGPSGGYTF.

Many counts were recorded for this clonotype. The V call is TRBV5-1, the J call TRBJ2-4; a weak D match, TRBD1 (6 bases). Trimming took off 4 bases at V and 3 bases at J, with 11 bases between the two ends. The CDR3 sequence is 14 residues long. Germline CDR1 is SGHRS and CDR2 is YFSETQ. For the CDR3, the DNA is TGCGCCAGCAGCGTCGGACAGTTCAAAAACATTCAGTACTTC. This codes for CASSVGQFKNIQYF.

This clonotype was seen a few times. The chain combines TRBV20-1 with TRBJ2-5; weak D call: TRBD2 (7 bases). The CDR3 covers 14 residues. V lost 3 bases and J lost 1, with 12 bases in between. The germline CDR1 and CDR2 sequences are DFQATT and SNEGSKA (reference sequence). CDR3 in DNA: TGCAGTGCTAGGGGGGCGGGGGTCCAAGAGACCCAGTACTTC. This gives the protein CSARGAGVQETQYF.

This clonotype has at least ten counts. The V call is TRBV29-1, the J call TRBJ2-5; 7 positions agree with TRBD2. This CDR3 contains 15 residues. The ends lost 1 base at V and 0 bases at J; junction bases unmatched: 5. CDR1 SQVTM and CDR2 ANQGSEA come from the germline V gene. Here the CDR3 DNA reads TGCAGCGTTGAAGGGCTAGCGGCCCACCAAGAGACCCAGTACTTC. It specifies CSVEGLAAHQETQYF.

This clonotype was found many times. This CDR3 reads CATSRDRASGSYEQYF. The DNA of the CDR3 is TGTGCCACCAGCAGAGATAGAGCTAGCGGCTCCTACGAGCAGTACTTC. V gene TRBV15 combines with J gene TRBJ2-7, with 7 positions matching TRBD2. The CDR3 length is 16 residues. Germline values: CDR1 LNHNV, CDR2 YYDKDF (reference sequence). Unmatched junction bases numbered 5, after V lost 0 bases and J lost 0 bases.

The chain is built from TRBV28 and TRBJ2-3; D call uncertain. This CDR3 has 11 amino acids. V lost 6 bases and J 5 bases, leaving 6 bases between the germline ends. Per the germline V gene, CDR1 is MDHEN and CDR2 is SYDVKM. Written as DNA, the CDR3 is TGTGCCAGCAGATACGGAGATACGCAGTATTTT. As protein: CASRYGDTQYF.